This TCR beta chain was recovered during a study of blood T cell repertoires in COVID-19. Overall study: Collection of acute and convalescent COVID-19 samples took place in the United States, Italy and Spain.

The study drew participants aged about 18 to 95 years from some 24 US areas. Allocation to cohorts depended on clinical history reported by the participants. Source study methods: Reference gene primers were amplified, and this amplification served to estimate nucleated cell counts. The data were produced by immunoSEQ multiplex PCR, yet TCRdb's version contains in-frame clones alone and is incomplete. V and J calls and clone size come straight from that table; D and trimming were deduced from the DNA. The table records nearly 350,000 clones, roughly 87% of them present only once. The V gene's germline CDR1 is MNHEY and CDR2 SVGAGI. The CDR3 contains 16 residues. The ends were cut back, 2 bases at V and 1 base at J, with 11 bases in the middle.

The V gene is TRBV6-5, the J gene TRBJ1-4; the D is unclear. The source material was PBMCs or T cells enriched from blood (not recorded which). The sequence was collected from a woman in her 30s who had recovered from COVID-19. The CDR3 DNA follows: TGTGCCAGCAGTTACGGGCCATCTCGAACTAATGAAAAACTGTTTTTT. Its translation is CASSYGPSRTNEKLFF.